Each of the 9 T cell receptor beta chains below was sequenced from the same sample in a study of a mutant IDH1 vaccine in newly diagnosed glioma. Sequenced by immunoSEQ multiplex PCR; TCRdb stores in-frame clones only, minus some. The sample lists tens of thousands of clones, roughly four fifths occurring once. Noted time point: baseline, week 1 (first vaccination visit). The treatment is: pre-vaccination baseline after standard-of-care therapy. Sequenced material: PBMCs, taken from a glioma patient treated with radiotherapy, temozolomide or both. These receptors all come from a man aged 25 to 40 with glioma.

The genes are TRBV27 and TRBJ2-2; D might be TRBD2 (5 bases). The CDR3 has 17 amino acids. V lost 0 bases and J 3 bases, leaving 14 bases between the germline ends. CDR1 is MNHEY, CDR2 SMNVEV, per germline (reference sequence). The CDR3 coding sequence is TGTGCCAGCAGTTTATCGGCAAGGGAGTACCACACCGGGGAGCTGTTTTTT. Residues: CASSLSAREYHTGELFF.

J is TRBJ2-7 and V is TRBV6-4, with D possibly matching TRBD2 (7 bases). The germline V gene has CDR1 MRHNA and CDR2 SNTAGT. V dropped 4 bases and J dropped 6 bases, with 25 bases sitting between them. This CDR3 region has 17 residues. The CDR3 nucleotides are TGTGCCAGCAGTGGGCGGGGGCATCCGGGGGTTGGTGGCGAGCAGTACTTC. Amino acid sequence: CASSGRGHPGVGGEQYF.

The chain combines TRBV7-2 with TRBJ2-1; 9 positions match TRBD1. This CDR3 is built from 12 residues. Germline loops: CDR1 SGHTA, CDR2 FQGNSA. The J segment lost 13 bases and the V segment lost 5 bases, leaving 6 bases of the junction unmatched. As DNA, the CDR3 is TGTGCCAGCAGCCAGAGAACAGGGGGCCAGTTCTTC. Its protein product is CASSQRTGGQFF.

The chain employs TRBV9 and TRBJ2-5, with D possibly being TRBD2 (6 bases). CDR1 SGDLS and CDR2 YYNGEE come from the germline V gene. This CDR3 is 16 amino acids long. With 0 bases removed from V and 2 bases from J, the gap between germline ends came to 14 bases. CDR3 nucleotide sequence: TGTGCCAGCAGCGTAGAGGATGCGGGGTTACAAGAGACCCAGTACTTC. It translates to CASSVEDAGLQETQYF.

The rearrangement joins TRBV4-1 to TRBJ1-1; 9 nucleotides agree with TRBD1. V dropped 4 bases and J dropped 6; count of bases not matched to a gene: 6. Germline CDR1 is MGHRA and CDR2 is YSYEKL. CDR3 length: 14 residues. For the CDR3, the DNA is TGCGCCAGCAGCCCAGAGTACAGGGGGCCTGAAGCTTTCTTT. Protein sequence: CASSPEYRGPEAFF.

The chain employs TRBV5-4 and TRBJ2-3; TRBD2 matches at 11 bases. The V gene's germline CDR1 is SGHNT and CDR2 YYREEE (reference sequence). The V segment lost 4 bases and the J segment 6 bases; nucleotides outside the gene matches: 16. The CDR3 has 18 residues. The CDR3 DNA is TGTGCCAGCAGCCGCGGGGGTAGCGGGAGGGCCAGGGGGGATACGCAGTATTTT. Amino acids: CASSRGGSGRARGDTQYF.

This clone was counted once. The J gene is TRBJ1-2, the V gene TRBV30, with D uncertain. CDR3 size: 11 residues. Germline V gene data show CDR1 as GTSNPN and CDR2 as SVGIG (reference sequence). The V gene lost 3 bases and the J gene lost 2 bases, with 4 bases spanning the gap. CDR3 sequence (DNA): TGTGCCTGGAGACAGAACTATGGCTACACCTTC. Protein sequence: CAWRQNYGYTF.

The rearrangement links TRBV7-8 to TRBJ2-7; perhaps TRBD2 as D (6 bases). V was shortened by 1 base and J by 3 bases, with 16 bases between the two germline ends. The CDR3 runs 16 residues. CDR1 is SGHVS and CDR2 is FQNEAQ in the germline V gene. The CDR3 region has the DNA TGTGCCAGCAGCTTAGGCTTAGCGGAGATCCTCTACGAGCAGTACTTC. Translated, it gives CASSLGLAEILYEQYF.

This chain connects TRBV27 to TRBJ1-4; D perhaps matches TRBD1 (5 bases). Trimming stripped 7 bases from V and 0 bases from J, with 24 bases between. This CDR3 is built from 19 residues. The germline gives CDR1 MNHEY, CDR2 SMNVEV (reference sequence). Written as DNA, the CDR3 is TGTGCCAGCAAGAAAGAAGGGACGCAGGCGACAGCAACTAATGAAAAACTGTTTTTT. It codes for CASKKEGTQATATNEKLFF.